Listed here are 2 T cell receptor beta chains from one sample, sequenced in a study of shared clonotypes between healthy human individuals (dated by TCRdb to the early 2020s). For the CD8 naive samples, CD45RO-negative cells were positively selected for CCR7, yielding a CD45RA+CCR7+ population from which TemRA cells were excluded. Receptors were amplified or captured by the immunoSEQ multiplex PCR assay. TCRdb retrieved this table from immuneACCESS and kept in-frame rearrangements only. Not all clones are present; in checked studies, unresolved V genes account for under half, and no reason is known for the remainder. Here the sample has some 2,100,000 clones; about 93% occur a single time. The top ten constitute over 1.5% of the sample. Sequencing was performed on naive CD8+ T cells from PBMCs. The label giving this sample's cell subset or site can be read as: CD45RA+CCR7+. The receptors were gathered from a young man in good health. Some clones in this sample may be carry-over from other donors' samples.

V gene TRBV30 combines with J gene TRBJ2-7, with 7 bases that match TRBD1. In germline, CDR1 is GTSNPN, CDR2 SVGIG (reference sequence). After removal of 0 bases from V and 1 base from J, the junction contained 9 bases not matched to a gene. CDR3 length equals 16 residues. The CDR3 nucleotides read TGTGCCTGGAGTGTAAGCTTCGGCAGGGGGTCCTACGAGCAGTACTTC. Protein: CAWSVSFGRGSYEQYF.

CDR3 residues: CASSLGARGAFF. The CDR3 DNA follows: TGTGCCAGCAGCTTGGGGGCCCGGGGAGCTTTCTTT. This chain uses TRBV5-4 with TRBJ1-1, with no clear D. The V gene lost 0 bases and the J gene lost 10 bases, with 10 bases spanning the gap. CDR1 SGHNT and CDR2 YYREEE come from the germline V gene (reference sequence). The CDR3 has 12 residues.